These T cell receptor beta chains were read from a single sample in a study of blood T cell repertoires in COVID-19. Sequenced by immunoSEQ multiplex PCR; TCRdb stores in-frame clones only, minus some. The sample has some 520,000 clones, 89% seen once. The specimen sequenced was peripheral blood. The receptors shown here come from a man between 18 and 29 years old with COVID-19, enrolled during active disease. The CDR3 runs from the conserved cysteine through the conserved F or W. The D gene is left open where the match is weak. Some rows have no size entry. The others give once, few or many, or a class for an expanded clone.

DNA: TGTGCCAGCAGTGAAGTGGACAGGTCCACAGATACGCAGTATTTT; CDR3: CASSEVDRSTDTQYF; D: TRBD1; V: TRBV6-1; size: .; J: TRBJ2-3
DNA: TGTGCCAGCACTGGGACAGGTTACGAGCAGTACTTC; CDR3: CASTGTGYEQYF; D: TRBD1; V: TRBV7-9; size: .; J: TRBJ2-7
DNA: TGCGCCAGCAGTGAACTTCCAGGGGACACTGAAGCTTTCTTT; CDR3: CASSELPGDTEAFF; D: .; V: TRBV10-2; size: .; J: TRBJ1-1
DNA: TGCGCCAGCAGCTTCGCCCCAGGGGTCGCGATGGGGGAGCTGTTTTTT; CDR3: CASSFAPGVAMGELFF; D: .; V: TRBV4-1; size: .; J: TRBJ2-2
DNA: TGTGCCAGCAGCTTGCTCCCTAGGTCGGAGACCCAGTACTTC; CDR3: CASSLLPRSETQYF; D: .; V: TRBV5-5; size: .; J: TRBJ2-5
DNA: TGTGCCAGCAGCCACCGGGACACCCATTACGAGCAGTACTTC; CDR3: CASSHRDTHYEQYF; D: .; V: TRBV5-6; size: .; J: TRBJ2-7
DNA: TGTGCCAGCAGCTTTAGCGGTGCAGGAACTAGCACAGATACGCAGTATTTT; CDR3: CASSFSGAGTSTDTQYF; D: .; V: TRBV7-6; size: .; J: TRBJ2-3
DNA: TGTGCCAGCAGTGAGGTGGGGGGGAGCTCCTACGAGCAGTACTTC; CDR3: CASSEVGGSSYEQYF; D: TRBD2; V: TRBV2; size: .; J: TRBJ2-7
DNA: TGTGCCAGCAGCTTAACAGGGAACATCTACGAGCAGTACTTC; CDR3: CASSLTGNIYEQYF; D: .; V: TRBV5-6; size: .; J: TRBJ2-7
DNA: TGTGCCAGCACCCCCCAAGGGGGGGAAGAGACCCAGTACTTC; CDR3: CASTPQGGEETQYF; D: .; V: TRBV6-5; size: .; J: TRBJ2-5
DNA: TGTGCCAGTAGCCCCTCGCCAACAGGGGTGACTGAAGCTTTCTTT; CDR3: CASSPSPTGVTEAFF; D: TRBD1; V: TRBV19; size: .; J: TRBJ1-1
DNA: TGCGCCAGATTTGGGGACAGGGGGCTTAGTAAGCCCCAGCATTTT; CDR3: CARFGDRGLSKPQHF; D: TRBD1; V: TRBV23-1; size: .; J: TRBJ1-5
DNA: TGTGCCAGCAGTGAAATTCAGGGATCCTACGAGCAGTACTTC; CDR3: CASSEIQGSYEQYF; D: .; V: TRBV25-1; size: .; J: TRBJ2-7
DNA: TGTGCCAGCAGCCAAGGCACGACTAGCGGGACCTACGAGCAGTACTTC; CDR3: CASSQGTTSGTYEQYF; D: TRBD2; V: TRBV4-2; size: few; J: TRBJ2-7
DNA: TGTGCCAGCAGTGAAGCTCCCGGGACATTCTATAATTCACCCCTCCACTTT; CDR3: CASSEAPGTFYNSPLHF; D: .; V: TRBV6-1; size: .; J: TRBJ1-6
DNA: TGTGCCAGCAGCAAAAGAGGACAGACCGGGGAGCTGTTTTTT; CDR3: CASSKRGQTGELFF; D: .; V: TRBV21-1; size: .; J: TRBJ2-2
DNA: TGCAGTGCTAGTCCGGGGACATCCTACGAGCAGTACTTC; CDR3: CSASPGTSYEQYF; D: .; V: TRBV20-1; size: .; J: TRBJ2-7
DNA: TGTGCCAGCTCACCACCGTACAGGGCCTACGAGCAGTACTTC; CDR3: CASSPPYRAYEQYF; D: .; V: TRBV18; size: once; J: TRBJ2-7
DNA: TGTGCCAGCAGGGCCCAAGACAGGTCCCCCCATTTT; CDR3: CASRAQDRSPHF; D: .; V: TRBV27; size: .; J: TRBJ1-5
DNA: TGTGCCAGCAGCCGCCGGACTAGCGGACAAGAGACCCAGTACTTC; CDR3: CASSRRTSGQETQYF; D: TRBD2; V: TRBV3-1/TRBV3-2; size: .; J: TRBJ2-5
DNA: TGTGCCAGCTCACCCAACGGCGGAGTAGTGAACACTGAAGCTTTCTTT; CDR3: CASSPNGGVVNTEAFF; D: .; V: TRBV18; size: .; J: TRBJ1-1
DNA: TGTGCCAGCAGCTTCCGACAGGTCTCTACCTACGAGCAGTACTTC; CDR3: CASSFRQVSTYEQYF; D: .; V: TRBV6-5; size: .; J: TRBJ2-7
DNA: TGTGCCAGCAGCCACCTTCTAGGTCTAGGCTCTGGAAACACCATATATTTT; CDR3: CASSHLLGLGSGNTIYF; D: .; V: TRBV11-2; size: .; J: TRBJ1-3
DNA: TGTGCCAGCTCACGGACACAAAACACCGGGGAGCTGTTTTTT; CDR3: CASSRTQNTGELFF; D: .; V: TRBV18; size: .; J: TRBJ2-2